This passage covers 21 T cell receptor beta chains from one sample sequenced in a study of T cells in tuberculosis. Time point reported: new active TB diagnosis, blood taken before or within 7 days of starting treatment. TCRdb's copy holds only in-frame clones and misses some; the assay was immunoSEQ multiplex PCR. The sample includes around 49,000 clones, more than 90% of them seen just once. Sample: PBMCs, taken at tuberculosis diagnosis. The receptors were gathered from an adult with tuberculosis.

This chain uses TRBV14 with TRBJ2-4; D not resolved. V was clipped by 1 base and J by 7 bases, with 14 bases between them. Germline V gene data show CDR1 as SGHDN and CDR2 as FVKESK. This CDR3 contains 15 residues. The CDR3 spells CASSQAPQVSNIQYF. CDR3 nucleotide sequence: TGTGCCAGCAGCCAAGCTCCGCAGGTTAGTAACATTCAGTACTTC. Filled out from reference TRBV14 and TRBJ2-4, the complete variable domain reads EAGVTQFPSHSVIEKGQTVTLRCDPISGHDNLYWYRRVMGKEIKFLLHFVKESKQDESGMPNNRFLAERTGGTYSTLKVQPAELEDSGVYFCASSQAPQVSNIQYFGAGTRLSVL.

This sequence joins TRBV19 and TRBJ2-5; D possibly corresponds to TRBD2 (6 bases). The V and J ends lost 3 bases and 1 base respectively, with 12 bases between them. This CDR3 is 15 amino acids long. Per germline, CDR1 LNHDA and CDR2 SQIVND (reference sequence). The CDR3 region is CASSIRARGQETQYF. In nucleotides, the CDR3 is TGTGCCAGTAGTATCAGGGCGCGGGGCCAAGAGACCCAGTACTTC.

This chain connects TRBV15 to TRBJ2-7, with TRBD2 as a possible D gene (5 bases). Germline values: CDR1 LNHNV, CDR2 YYDKDF (reference sequence). The CDR3 contains 14 residues. V lost 0 bases and J 2 bases, leaving 8 bases between the germline ends. CDR3: CATSRDVGTYEQYF. CDR3 coding DNA: TGTGCCACCAGCAGAGATGTCGGGACCTACGAGCAGTACTTC.

The genes are TRBV5-6 and TRBJ1-1; D is uncertain. V was cut by 0 bases and J by 7 bases, with 19 bases left in between. The CDR3 runs to 16 residues. Germline-derived CDR1 and CDR2 are SGHDT and YYEEEE. The DNA for the CDR3 is TGTGCCAGCAGCTTGGGTCCCTCGGTCCTCGGTGTTGAAGCTTTCTTT. This encodes CASSLGPSVLGVEAFF.

The chain combines TRBV7-9 with TRBJ2-7; 7 bases line up with TRBD1. V shed 1 base and J 2 bases; nucleotides not matched to a gene: 11. This CDR3 region has 17 residues. From germline, CDR1 is SEHNR and CDR2 FQNEAQ (reference sequence). The CDR3 nucleotides are TGTGCCAGCAGCTTAGTCCTTCTTGGTCAGGGGGCCTACGAGCAGTACTTC. Translation gives CASSLVLLGQGAYEQYF.

As concerns this clone: The sample contains more than one DNA sequence encoding this CDR3. The rearrangement uses TRBV5-4 and TRBJ2-1, with TRBD2 matching 12 bases. The germline CDR1 and CDR2 sequences are SGHNT and YYREEE (reference sequence). The junction had 3 bases not matched to a gene; V was cut back by 0 bases and J by 5 bases. The CDR3 is made up of 16 amino acids. The CDR3, as DNA: TGTGCCAGCAGCTTGGCCGGACTAGCGGGGAACAATGAGCAGTTCTTC. Translated, it gives CASSLAGLAGNNEQFF.

The chain has TRBV7-2 and TRBJ2-7; D call uncertain. Germline V CDR1 and CDR2: SGHTA, FQGNSA. The CDR3 spans 13 residues. The germline V and J ends were trimmed by 1 base and 3 bases, with 7 bases remaining between them. This CDR3 reads CASSLGAGYEQYF. The DNA for the CDR3 is TGTGCCAGCAGCTTAGGCGCCGGCTACGAGCAGTACTTC.

This rearrangement joins TRBV14 to TRBJ1-6; TRBD1 is a possible D gene (5 bases). This CDR3 spans 18 amino acids. Per the germline V gene, CDR1 is SGHDN and CDR2 is FVKESK. With 1 base removed from V and 7 bases from J, the gap between germline ends came to 20 bases. The CDR3 DNA follows: TGTGCCAGCAGCCAAGGTCGAACAGGCCACGGGCGGAATTCACCCCTCCACTTT. This gives the protein CASSQGRTGHGRNSPLHF.

This chain connects TRBV27 to TRBJ2-1, with D uncertain. V lost 5 bases, J lost 8 bases, and 10 bases lay in between. The CDR3 length is 12 residues. Germline V lookup: CDR1 MNHEY, CDR2 SMNVEV (reference sequence). CDR3 amino acids: CASSQLGYEQFF. CDR3 nucleotides: TGTGCCAGCAGTCAACTCGGTTATGAGCAGTTCTTC.

The chain is built from TRBV6-5 and TRBJ1-2, with a weak D call TRBD1 (6 bases). This CDR3 contains 14 residues. Looked up from germline, CDR1 is MNHEY and CDR2 is SVGAGI. Trimming shortened V by 6 bases and J by 2 bases, and 13 bases separated the two germline ends. The DNA for the CDR3 is TGTGCCAGCAGCCGAGGACAGAAAAACTATGGCTACACCTTC. Its protein product is CASSRGQKNYGYTF.

The J gene is TRBJ1-4, the V gene TRBV19; 10 nucleotides match TRBD1. The V and J ends lost 3 bases and 8 bases, in that order; junction bases with no gene match: 3. This CDR3 has 14 amino acids. Per germline, CDR1 LNHDA and CDR2 SQIVND (reference sequence). CDR3 region: CASSIPDRGEKLFF. CDR3 in DNA: TGTGCCAGTAGTATCCCGGACAGGGGGGAAAAACTGTTTTTT.

V gene TRBV30 combines with J gene TRBJ1-3; D unclear. Trimming pared 4 bases from V and 4 bases from J, leaving 14 bases between. Germline V lookup: CDR1 GTSNPN, CDR2 SVGIG (reference sequence). The length of the CDR3 is 14 residues. The CDR3, as DNA: TGTGCCTGGAAGCAGCGGCGGCTGGGAAACACCATATATTTT. Protein: CAWKQRRLGNTIYF.

The chain links TRBV6-1 to TRBJ2-5; D might be TRBD1 (5 bases). V shed 6 bases and J shed 5 bases, with 10 bases lying between them. The CDR3 totals 12 residues. Germline V CDR1 and CDR2: MNHNS, SASEGT. CDR3 bases: TGTGCCAGCAGCAGGGCTTCGGAGACCCAGTACTTC. Encoded protein: CASSRASETQYF.

CDR3 DNA sequence: TGTGCCAGCAGCCGGGATTTCGGAGATACGCAGTATTTT. This sequence encodes CASSRDFGDTQYF. The chain recombines TRBV7-2 with TRBJ2-3; the D gene is possibly TRBD2 (5 bases). Germline CDR1 is SGHTA and CDR2 is FQGNSA. The CDR3 totals 13 residues. V was shortened by 5 bases and J by 5 bases, with 11 bases between the two germline ends.

This sequence joins TRBV29-1 and TRBJ2-6; TRBD1 aligns across 9 bases. The V gene end was trimmed by 1 base and the J gene end by 0 bases; junction bases not matched to a gene: 4. The CDR3 sequence is 17 residues long. Germline V gene lookup returns CDR1 SQVTM and CDR2 ANQGSEA. CDR3 bases: TGCAGCGTTGAAGGGACAGGGGCGAGCTCTGGGGCCAACGTCCTGACTTTC. This translates into CSVEGTGASSGANVLTF.

The J gene is TRBJ2-1, the V gene TRBV6-6, with a possible D match to TRBD2 (5 bases). The CDR3 is 14 residues long. CDR1 MNHNY and CDR2 SVGAGI come from the germline V gene (reference sequence). V was cut by 5 bases and J by 4 bases, with 12 bases left in between. CDR3 sequence: CASSPAGNYNEQFF. The DNA for the CDR3 is TGTGCCAGCAGTCCAGCCGGGAATTACAATGAGCAGTTCTTC.

The chain joins TRBV5-1 to TRBJ2-1, with TRBD2 as a possible D gene (6 bases). The CDR3 length is 16 residues. V shed 0 bases and J shed 2 bases, with 12 bases lying between them. Germline assignment: CDR1 SGHRS and CDR2 YFSETQ. CDR3 bases: TGCGCCAGCAGCTTGGAACCTAGCGAAACCTACAATGAGCAGTTCTTC. Its protein is CASSLEPSETYNEQFF.

The genes are TRBV7-2 and TRBJ2-7; weak D call: TRBD1 (6 bases). The CDR3 loop spans 15 amino acids. Trimming took 4 bases from V and 3 from J, leaving 16 bases between them. The germline V gene has CDR1 SGHTA and CDR2 FQGNSA. The CDR3 sequence is CASSSFRTGYYEQYF. CDR3 nucleotide sequence: TGTGCCAGCAGCTCGTTTCGAACAGGGTACTACGAGCAGTACTTC.

The chain employs TRBV7-2 and TRBJ1-5, with D possibly being TRBD1 (6 bases). V was cut by 4 bases and J by 0 bases, with 16 bases left in between. The CDR3 has 17 residues. The germline V gene encodes CDR1 SGHTA and CDR2 FQGNSA. CDR3 amino acids: CASSYRPRGDSNQPQHF. CDR3 in DNA: TGTGCCAGCAGCTACAGACCCAGGGGAGATAGCAATCAGCCCCAGCATTTT.

V and J are TRBV2 and TRBJ2-2; 10 bases map to TRBD2. This CDR3 has 16 amino acids. J gave up 5 bases and V 3 bases, and 6 bases lay outside the gene matches. The germline gives CDR1 SNHLY, CDR2 FYNNEI. DNA for the CDR3: TGTGCCAGCAGTGAGCTCGCTAGCGGGAGAACCGGGGAGCTGTTTTTT. Its translation: CASSELASGRTGELFF.

This clone was seen a single time. The chain couples TRBV19 to TRBJ2-2; D is perhaps TRBD2 (5 bases). V dropped 5 bases and J dropped 7 bases, with 14 bases sitting between them. The germline CDR1 and CDR2 sequences are LNHDA and SQIVND (reference sequence). This CDR3 is built from 14 residues. The CDR3: CASSVGAVGGELFF. Written as DNA, the CDR3 is TGTGCCAGTAGTGTGGGAGCCGTAGGCGGGGAGCTGTTTTTT.